Each of the 18 T cell receptor beta chains below was sequenced from the same sample in a study of OX40 agonist ivuxolimab in advanced cancers. The repertoire was sequenced with immunoSEQ multiplex PCR; TCRdb's copy has only in-frame clones and lacks some. The data show around 14,000 clones, about three quarters seen once. Material: CD4+ or CD8+ T cells sorted from blood, obtained in a trial of the OX40 agonist ivuxolimab. The source of these receptors is an adult with an advanced solid tumor such as melanoma, head and neck, liver or kidney cancer.

This chain joins TRBV15 and TRBJ1-5; D is unclear. Deletions cut 3 bases from V and 0 bases from J, with 9 bases between. CDR1 and CDR2 from the germline V gene are LNHNV and YYDKDF (reference sequence). The length of the CDR3 is 15 residues. CDR3 amino acids: CATSSSTASNQPQHF. The CDR3 nucleotides are TGTGCCACCAGCAGCTCCACAGCTAGCAATCAGCCCCAGCATTTT.

This clone was seen a handful of times. The chain uses TRBV4-2 and TRBJ2-2; 8 bases align to TRBD2. With V trimmed by 0 bases and J by 5 bases, 8 bases remained unmatched. CDR3 size: 17 residues. The V gene's germline CDR1 is LGHNA and CDR2 YNFKEQ. The CDR3 bases are TGTGCCAGCAGCCAAGACTCTGCGGGAGGCCTTACCGGGGAGCTGTTTTTT. Its translation is CASSQDSAGGLTGELFF.

This chain uses TRBV28 with TRBJ2-5; no definite D call. Deletions cut 7 bases from V and 4 bases from J, with 13 bases between. This CDR3 comprises 13 residues. The germline CDR1 and CDR2 sequences are MDHEN and SYDVKM. The CDR3 here is CASTPPSRETQYF. The CDR3 region has the DNA TGTGCCAGCACCCCCCCATCGCGAGAGACCCAGTACTTC.

The rearrangement links TRBV5-3 to TRBJ2-2; TRBD1 matches 7 bases. TRBV5-3 is reported as an ORF; its role is uncertain. V lost 0 bases to trimming and J lost 9 bases; unmatched junction nucleotides: 14. CDR3 size: 17 residues. The CDR3 DNA follows: TGTGCCAGAAGCTTGGACTCGACAGGGTGTTTGCGTCGGGAGCTGTTTTTT. Protein product: CARSLDSTGCLRRELFF.

The chain has TRBV4-1 and TRBJ2-3; a weak D match, TRBD2 (7 bases). CDR1 is MGHRA and CDR2 is YSYEKL in the germline V gene. This CDR3 comprises 17 residues. V was shortened by 0 bases and J by 8 bases, with 21 bases between the two germline ends. The CDR3 DNA is TGCGCCAGCAGCCAAGAGGGGGGGCTCCGGGAAAGAGGTACGCAGTATTTT. It yields the protein CASSQEGGLRERGTQYF.

This clone appeared a single time. This chain connects TRBV19 to TRBJ1-5; 12 bases are a match to TRBD1. Germline CDR1 LNHDA, CDR2 SQIVND (reference sequence). The CDR3 totals 19 residues. Unmatched junction bases numbered 7, after V lost 1 base and J lost 0 bases. CDR3 in DNA: TGTGCCAGTAGTATAGCAGCGGGACAGGGGGCGAGTAGCAATCAGCCCCAGCATTTT. Its translation is CASSIAAGQGASSNQPQHF.

The chain combines TRBV28 with TRBJ2-5; D ambiguous. The J call may be faulty, since TRBJ2-7 better matches the DNA end. Per germline, CDR1 MDHEN and CDR2 SYDVKM. The CDR3 covers 12 residues. CDR3 DNA: TGTGCCAGCAGCTCGACGTCCTACGAGCAGTACTTC. This codes for CASSSTSYEQYF.

The chain employs TRBV9 and TRBJ2-1, with D tentatively TRBD1 (6 bases). V was clipped by 3 bases and J by 4 bases, with 8 bases between them. The CDR3 runs to 13 residues. Per the germline V gene, CDR1 is SGDLS and CDR2 is YYNGEE. DNA for the CDR3: TGTGCCAGCAGCGGTGGGACATACAATGAGCAGTTCTTC. Its translation: CASSGGTYNEQFF.

The V gene is TRBV14, the J gene TRBJ1-2; no definite D call. Germline values: CDR1 SGHDN, CDR2 FVKESK. The CDR3 extends over 15 amino acids. V shed 4 bases and J shed 0 bases, with 12 bases lying between them. CDR3: CASSPRAGANYGYTF. Written as DNA, the CDR3 is TGTGCCAGCAGCCCACGGGCTGGGGCTAACTATGGCTACACCTTC.

The chain employs TRBV7-9 and TRBJ2-5; D is uncertain. CDR3 length equals 11 residues. The V and J ends lost 5 bases and 2 bases respectively, with 3 bases between them. The germline V gene encodes CDR1 SEHNR and CDR2 FQNEAQ (reference sequence). The CDR3 DNA sequence: TGTGCCAGCAGCCCGCAAGAGACCCAGTACTTC. Encoded protein: CASSPQETQYF.

By its share, this clone is medium-sized. The chain carries TRBV7-6 and TRBJ2-7, with TRBD2 matching 10 bases. This CDR3 is built from 16 residues. The ends lost 3 bases at V and 5 bases at J; junction bases unmatched: 10. CDR1 SGHVS and CDR2 FNYEAQ come from the germline V gene. This CDR3 reads CASSLVGGLAPDEQYF. For the CDR3, the DNA is TGTGCCAGCAGCTTGGTGGGGGGACTAGCGCCCGACGAGCAGTACTTC.

The J gene is TRBJ2-7, the V gene TRBV2, with D possibly TRBD1 on 7 matching bases. This CDR3 contains 14 residues. Germline-derived CDR1 and CDR2 are SNHLY and FYNNEI. V lost 10 bases to trimming and J lost 2 bases, with 18 bases between them. The CDR3 DNA reads as TGTGCCACTTTGGGGGGACAGCTAACCTACGAGCAGTACTTC. Protein: CATLGGQLTYEQYF.

The chain joins TRBV6-5 to TRBJ2-1; TRBD2 aligns across 8 bases. The germline CDR1 and CDR2 sequences are MNHEY and SVGAGI. The CDR3 contains 14 residues. The CDR3, as DNA: TGTGCTGCGGCGTTCGGGGGGGCCGACAATGAGCAGTTCTTC. Translation gives CAAAFGGADNEQFF.

V is TRBV7-6 and J is TRBJ2-7; either TRBD1 or TRBD2 may supply D (5 bases each). Germline V lookup: CDR1 SGHVS, CDR2 FNYEAQ. The CDR3 is 13 residues long. Trimming cost V 5 bases and J 5 bases, with 13 bases left between them. The DNA for the CDR3 is TGTGCCAGCAGCCAGGGAGACGGGGACGAGCAGTACTTC. Residues: CASSQGDGDEQYF. Full variable domain (missing parts from reference TRBV7-6 and TRBJ2-7): GAGVSQSPRYKVTKRGQDVALRCDPISGHVSLYWYRQALGQGPEFLTYFNYEAQQDKSGLPNDRFSAERPEGSISTLTIQRTEQRDSAMYRCASSQGDGDEQYFGPGTRLTVT.

This clone was counted only a few times. The rearrangement uses TRBV7-2 and TRBJ1-3; unclear D gene. Per the germline V gene, CDR1 is SGHTA and CDR2 is FQGNSA. The CDR3 sequence is 19 residues long. Trimming stripped 2 bases from V and 0 bases from J, with 20 bases between. The CDR3 is CASSLFAALTWSSGNTIYF. CDR3 DNA sequence: TGTGCCAGCAGCTTATTTGCGGCCCTGACATGGAGCTCTGGAAACACCATATATTTT.

This clone was recorded once. This chain joins TRBV9 and TRBJ2-2; D is perhaps TRBD1 (5 bases). V lost 4 bases, J lost 7 bases, and 11 bases lay in between. This CDR3 contains 13 residues. The germline CDR1 and CDR2 sequences are SGDLS and YYNGEE. As DNA, the CDR3 is TGTGCCAGCAGCCCAGGGTCTGACGGGGAGCTGTTTTTT. Translating it yields CASSPGSDGELFF.

This clone was observed a few times. This chain joins TRBV5-6 and TRBJ1-5; D perhaps matches TRBD1 (5 bases). The V end lost 4 bases, the J end lost 1 base, and 9 bases lay between the germline ends. Germline assignment: CDR1 SGHDT and CDR2 YYEEEE. The CDR3 runs to 14 residues. The CDR3 DNA is TGTGCCAGCAGCCTCAGACAGAGCAATCAGCCCCAGCATTTT. As protein: CASSLRQSNQPQHF.

V usage is TRBV30 and J usage is TRBJ1-5, with unresolved D. Germline CDR1 GTSNPN, CDR2 SVGIG (reference sequence). The CDR3 extends over 14 amino acids. The germline V and J ends were trimmed by 2 bases and 5 bases, with 13 bases remaining between them. Here the CDR3 reads CAWSFTRGDQPQHF. The DNA of the CDR3 is TGTGCCTGGAGTTTCACTAGAGGAGATCAGCCCCAGCATTTT. The variable domain in full, completed from reference TRBV30 and TRBJ1-5, reads SQTIHQWPATLVQPVGSPLSLECTVEGTSNPNLYWYRQAAGRGLQLLFYSVGIGQISSEVPQNLSASRPQDRQFILSSKKLLLSDSGFYLCAWSFTRGDQPQHFGDGTRLSIL.